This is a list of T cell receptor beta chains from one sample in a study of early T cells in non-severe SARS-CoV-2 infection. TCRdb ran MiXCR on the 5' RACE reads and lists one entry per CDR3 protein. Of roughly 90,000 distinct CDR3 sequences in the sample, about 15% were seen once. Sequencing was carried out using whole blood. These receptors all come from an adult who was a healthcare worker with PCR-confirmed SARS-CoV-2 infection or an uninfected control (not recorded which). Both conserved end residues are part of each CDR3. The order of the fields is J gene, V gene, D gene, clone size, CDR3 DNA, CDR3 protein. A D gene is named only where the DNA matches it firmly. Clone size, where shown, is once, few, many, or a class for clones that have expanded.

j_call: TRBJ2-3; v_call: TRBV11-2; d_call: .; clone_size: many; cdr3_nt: TGTGCCAGCAGCATCCTACCGGGGCGAGGAGATACGCAGTATTTT; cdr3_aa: CASSILPGRGDTQYF
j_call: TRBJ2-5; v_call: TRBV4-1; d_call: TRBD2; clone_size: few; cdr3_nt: TGCGCCAGCAGCCAAGACGGGACTAGTCAAGAGACCCAGTACTTC; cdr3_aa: CASSQDGTSQETQYF
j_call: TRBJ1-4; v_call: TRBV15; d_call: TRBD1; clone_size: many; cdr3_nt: TGTGCCACCAGTAACCTAAACAGGGGTCGGGAGGAAAAACTGTTTTTT; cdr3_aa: CATSNLNRGREEKLFF
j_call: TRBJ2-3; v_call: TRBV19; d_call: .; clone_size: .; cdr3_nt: TGTGCCAGTAGCCCGGGAGGGGGCACGCAGTATTTT; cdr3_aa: CASSPGGGTQYF
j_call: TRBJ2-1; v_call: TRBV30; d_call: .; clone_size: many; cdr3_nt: TGTGCCTGGAGTTATGCAGGGCTTTACAATGAGCAGTTCTTC; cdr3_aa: CAWSYAGLYNEQFF
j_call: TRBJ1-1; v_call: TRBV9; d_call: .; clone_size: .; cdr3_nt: TGTGCCAGCAGCGTAGTAACCCGTAACACTGAAGCTTTCTTT; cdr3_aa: CASSVVTRNTEAFF
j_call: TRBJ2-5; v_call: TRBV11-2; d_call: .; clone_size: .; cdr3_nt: TGTGCCAGCAGCGTTACAATAGGCAGGGCAGAGACCCAGTACTTC; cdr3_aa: CASSVTIGRAETQYF
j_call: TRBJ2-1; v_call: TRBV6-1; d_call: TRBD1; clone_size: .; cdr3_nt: TGTGCCAGCAGCCGAAGAAGGTCAGGACAGGGCGATGGGGAGCAGTTCTTC; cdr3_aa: CASSRRRSGQGDGEQFF
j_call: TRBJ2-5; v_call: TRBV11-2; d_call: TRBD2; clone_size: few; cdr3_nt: TGTGCCAGCAGCCGGCGGGAGGTCGTCGGGGGGATCGTCCAAGAGACCCAGTACTTC; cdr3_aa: CASSRREVVGGIVQETQYF
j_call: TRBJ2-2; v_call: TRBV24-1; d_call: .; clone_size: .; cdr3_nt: TGTGCCACCAGTGACCACTCTAGAGGGGAGCTGTTTTTT; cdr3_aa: CATSDHSRGELFF
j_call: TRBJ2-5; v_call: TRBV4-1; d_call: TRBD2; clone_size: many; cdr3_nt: TGCGCCAGCAGCCAAGAGGCGGAAAAACTAGCGGGTGTGAAAGAGACCCAGTACTTC; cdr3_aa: CASSQEAEKLAGVKETQYF
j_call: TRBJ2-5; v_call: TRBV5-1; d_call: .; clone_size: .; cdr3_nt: TGCGCCAGCAGCTTCGACACCGGAGAGACCCAGTACTTC; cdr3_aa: CASSFDTGETQYF
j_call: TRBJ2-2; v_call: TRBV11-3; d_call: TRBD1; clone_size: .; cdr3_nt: TGTGCCAGCAGCCCACGGGACAGGGTGTTTGGCGGGGAGCTGTTTTTT; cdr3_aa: CASSPRDRVFGGELFF
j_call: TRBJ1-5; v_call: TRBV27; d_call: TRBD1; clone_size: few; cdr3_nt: TGTGCCAGCAGCAGTACTAAGGGACAGGGGAAACAGCCCCAGCATTTT; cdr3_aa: CASSSTKGQGKQPQHF
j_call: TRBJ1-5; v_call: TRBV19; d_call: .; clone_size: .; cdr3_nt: TGTGCCAGTAGTTCCACCCGGACAGATAATCAGCCCCAGCATTTT; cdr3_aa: CASSSTRTDNQPQHF
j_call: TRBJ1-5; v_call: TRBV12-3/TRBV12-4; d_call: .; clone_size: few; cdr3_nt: TGTGCCAGCAGTTTGGCAGGGGCCGGCAATCAGCCCCAGCATTTT; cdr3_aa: CASSLAGAGNQPQHF
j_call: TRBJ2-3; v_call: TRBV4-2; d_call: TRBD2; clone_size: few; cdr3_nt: TGTGCCAGCAGCCAAGATATCAAGCGGGGGATCACAGATACGCAGTATTTT; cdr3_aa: CASSQDIKRGITDTQYF
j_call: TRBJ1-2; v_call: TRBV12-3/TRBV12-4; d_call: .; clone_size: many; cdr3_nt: TGTGCCAGCAGCCTCGGGCCTTTGGAAGGCTACACCTTC; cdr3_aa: CASSLGPLEGYTF
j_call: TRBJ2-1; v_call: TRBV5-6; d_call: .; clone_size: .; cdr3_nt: TGTGCCAGCAGCTTGGTGGACAGCTCCTACAATGAGCAGTTCTTC; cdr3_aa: CASSLVDSSYNEQFF
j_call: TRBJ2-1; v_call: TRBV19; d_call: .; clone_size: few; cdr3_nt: TGTGCCAGTAGTATACGGTTTAGCTCCTACAATGAGCAGTTCTTC; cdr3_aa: CASSIRFSSYNEQFF
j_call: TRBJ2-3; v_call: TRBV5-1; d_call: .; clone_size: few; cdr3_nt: TGCGCCAGCAGCTTGTCCACCCCAGATACGCAGTATTTT; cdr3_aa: CASSLSTPDTQYF
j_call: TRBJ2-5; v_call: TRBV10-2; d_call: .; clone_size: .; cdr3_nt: TGCGCCAGCAGTGAACGAGGGGCGGCGGAGACCCAGTACTTC; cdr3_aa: CASSERGAAETQYF
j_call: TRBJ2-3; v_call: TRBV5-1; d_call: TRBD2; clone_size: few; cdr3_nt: TGCGCCAGCAGAAGAATAGCGGGGCCTAGCACAGATACGCAGTATTTT; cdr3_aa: CASRRIAGPSTDTQYF
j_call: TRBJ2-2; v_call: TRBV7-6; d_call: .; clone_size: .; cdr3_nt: TGTGCCAGCAGCTTAGAGAGCACCGGGGAGCTGTTTTTT; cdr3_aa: CASSLESTGELFF
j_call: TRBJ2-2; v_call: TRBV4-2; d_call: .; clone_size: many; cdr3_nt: TGTGCCAGCAGCCAAGATAGGGCAGGGCGCGGCGGGGAGCTGTTTTTT; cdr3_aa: CASSQDRAGRGGELFF
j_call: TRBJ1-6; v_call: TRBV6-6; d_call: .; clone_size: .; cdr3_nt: TGTGCCACGCAGGGGACATCCGCTTCACCCCTCCACTTT; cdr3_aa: CATQGTSASPLHF
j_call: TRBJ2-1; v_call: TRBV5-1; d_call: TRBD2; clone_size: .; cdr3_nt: TGCGCCAGCAGTGATGATGGGGGACTATCCTACAATGAGCAGTTCTTC; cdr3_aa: CASSDDGGLSYNEQFF
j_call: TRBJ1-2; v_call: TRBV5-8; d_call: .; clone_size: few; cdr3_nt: TGTGCCAGCAGCTTTTTAAACAGGGCCCATGGCTACACCTTC; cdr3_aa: CASSFLNRAHGYTF
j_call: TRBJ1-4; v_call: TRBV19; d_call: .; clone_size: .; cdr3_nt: TGTGCCAGTACGGGGGGATCAACTAATGAAAAACTGTTTTTT; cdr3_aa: CASTGGSTNEKLFF
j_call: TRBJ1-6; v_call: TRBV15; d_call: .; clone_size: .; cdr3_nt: TGTGCCACCACCACTTATGGTACCGGGACACCTCCGAAAAATTCACCCCTCCACTTT; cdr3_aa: CATTTYGTGTPPKNSPLHF
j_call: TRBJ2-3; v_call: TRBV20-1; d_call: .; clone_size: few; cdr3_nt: TGCAGTGCTAGAGACACTGGCGGACTTGCCACAGATACGCAGTATTTT; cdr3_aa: CSARDTGGLATDTQYF
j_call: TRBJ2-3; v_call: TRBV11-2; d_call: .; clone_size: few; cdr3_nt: TGTGCCAGCGCTCATGGCACAGATACGCAGTATTTT; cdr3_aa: CASAHGTDTQYF
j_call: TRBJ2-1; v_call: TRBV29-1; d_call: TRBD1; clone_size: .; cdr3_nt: TGCAGCGTTGAAGCTGAGGGGGCTGGGTACAATGAGCAGTTCTTC; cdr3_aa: CSVEAEGAGYNEQFF
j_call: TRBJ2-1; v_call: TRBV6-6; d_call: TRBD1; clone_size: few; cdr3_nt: TGTGCCAGCATCCACAGGGGGCGAAAAATCTCAGGGTTGAATGAGCAGTTCTTC; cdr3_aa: CASIHRGRKISGLNEQFF
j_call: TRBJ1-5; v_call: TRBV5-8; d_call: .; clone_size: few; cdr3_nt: TGTGCCAGCAGCTCCCTCCAGGGAGGTCATCAGCCCCAGCATTTT; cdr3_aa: CASSSLQGGHQPQHF
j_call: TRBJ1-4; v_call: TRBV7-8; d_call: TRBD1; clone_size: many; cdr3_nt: TGTGCCAGCAGCCTGACAGGGTCGACTAATGAAAAACTGTTTTTT; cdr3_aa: CASSLTGSTNEKLFF